This paragraph covers one T cell receptor (beta chain) sequence. Its target is not known. The source of the sample is a study of cytomegalovirus exposure and HLA in healthy donors. Study outcomes and limitations: When a later analysis compared HLA-associated TCR beta chains with equally common others, the HLA-associated chains turned out to be more clonally expanded and to have lower generation probabilities.

Amplification used 60 Vbeta primers and 13 Jbeta primers. Profiled with immunoSEQ multiplex PCR; TCRdb holds only in-frame clones, not every one. The table lists some 120,000 clones, about 80% of them singletons, with roughly 3% in the top ten. Germline loops: CDR1 SEHNR, CDR2 FQNEAQ (reference sequence). V was pared by 5 bases and J by 2 bases, with 4 bases of the junction left unmatched. The CDR3 loop spans 14 amino acids. The chain employs TRBV7-9 and TRBJ2-7; TRBD1 matches at 9 bases. This sequence originates from a male donor in good health and CMV-seronegative. The sample was PBMCs. The DNA for the CDR3 is TGTGCCAGCAGCCTGGACAGGGGCGCCTACGAGCAGTACTTC. This gives the protein CASSLDRGAYEQYF.